Sequencing of this T cell receptor beta chain was carried out in a study of glioma-infiltrating T cells after dendritic cell vaccination. The immunoSEQ assay amplified TCRB CDR3 from up to about 2 ug DNA. This table comes from immunoSEQ multiplex PCR, and its TCRdb copy is limited to in-frame clones, with some not included. The table records 80,000 to 95,000 clones, 85% of them present only once. PBMC sampling occurred before vaccination, two weeks after the third dose, and at progression. This CDR3 is built from 15 residues. Losses at the gene ends were 6 bases for V and 2 bases for J; bases not matched to a gene: 9. Per germline, CDR1 SNHLY and CDR2 FYNNEI.

The clonotype was recovered from a human donor with glioblastoma. The sample was blood, taken before dendritic cell vaccination. The V call is TRBV2, the J call TRBJ1-2; 7 nucleotides align to TRBD1. The CDR3 is CASRDDRVGNYGYTF. The CDR3 DNA follows: TGTGCCAGCAGGGACGACAGGGTAGGGAACTATGGCTACACCTTC.